The clone carrying this T cell receptor (beta chain) was observed a single time. Clones were read by immunoSEQ multiplex PCR, and TCRdb kept only the in-frame ones, dropping some. The sample has tens of thousands of clones, approximately 90% seen once; the top ten hold approximately 2.3%. The germline CDR1 and CDR2 sequences are SGHVS and FQNEAQ. The CDR3 runs to 16 residues. With 5 bases clipped from V and 1 base from J, the junction kept 7 bases outside the gene matches. The sample belongs to a study of T cell changes during pregnancy in multiple sclerosis. The source of this sequence is a female donor with multiple sclerosis, enrolled in a pregnancy study. The source material was peripheral blood, sampled in the first trimester of pregnancy. This chain uses TRBV7-8 with TRBJ2-3, with 9 bases aligning to TRBD1. CDR3 DNA sequence: TGTGCCAGCAGCGGGGGACAGGGCCTTGGCACAGATACGCAGTATTTT. Amino acids: CASSGGQGLGTDTQYF.